In this sample, the clone carrying this T cell receptor (beta chain) turned up a few times. The V and J ends lost 5 bases and 6 bases respectively, with 19 bases between them. Per the germline V gene, CDR1 is KGHDR and CDR2 is SFDVKD. The CDR3 sequence is 16 residues long. These data are taken from a study of T-cell memory formation after mild COVID-19. TCRdb re-called the 5' RACE reads with MiXCR, one entry per CDR3 protein. The data show fewer than 450,000 distinct CDR3 sequences, 20% to 25% seen once. Source material: PBMCs or a T cell subset sorted from them (not recorded which). This TCR came from an adult woman who had mild COVID-19 (a few samples of this study predate the infection). Cell type and time point are not known. The chain joins TRBV24-1 to TRBJ2-1, with D perhaps TRBD2 (6 bases). The CDR3 loop reads CATSGPSVYGGNEQFF. The CDR3 DNA follows: TGTGCCACCAGTGGCCCGAGTGTGTACGGGGGCAATGAGCAGTTCTTC.